A single sample gave rise to the 14 T cell receptor beta chains below, sequenced in a study of blood T cell repertoires in COVID-19. The repertoire was sequenced with immunoSEQ multiplex PCR; TCRdb's copy has only in-frame clones and lacks some. This table holds tens of thousands of clones, 80% to 95% found once. Source material: peripheral blood. The receptor set was obtained from a human donor with active COVID-19. The donor label of this sample is uncertain.

The chain links TRBV5-5 to TRBJ1-4; D is undetermined. This CDR3 spans 14 amino acids. V shed 2 bases and J shed 3 bases, with 8 bases lying between them. Germline assignment: CDR1 SGHKS and CDR2 YYEKEE (reference sequence). The CDR3 loop is CASSFPGANEKLFF. The CDR3 coding sequence is TGTGCCAGCAGCTTTCCCGGAGCTAATGAAAAACTGTTTTTT. The variable domain in full, completed from reference TRBV5-5 and TRBJ1-4, reads DAGVTQSPTHLIKTRGQQVTLRCSPISGHKSVSWYQQVLGQGPQFIFQYYEKEERGRGNFPDRFSARQFPNYSSELNVNALLLGDSALYLCASSFPGANEKLFFGSGTQLSVL.

The rearrangement joins TRBV7-9 to TRBJ2-7; 8 bases line up with TRBD2. CDR1 is SEHNR and CDR2 is FQNEAQ in the germline V gene (reference sequence). V was pared by 1 base and J by 2 bases, with 4 bases of the junction left unmatched. The CDR3 spans 15 residues. The CDR3 region is CASSLGGSGTYEQYF. In DNA form, the CDR3 reads TGTGCCAGCAGCTTAGGCGGTAGCGGGACCTACGAGCAGTACTTC.

J is TRBJ2-7 and V is TRBV6-6; the D is unclear. The CDR3 has 11 residues. With 6 bases removed from V and 9 bases from J, the gap between germline ends came to 12 bases. Per the germline V gene, CDR1 is MNHNY and CDR2 is SVGAGI (reference sequence). DNA for the CDR3: TGTGCCAGCAGCCCCGAGGTGGGGCAGTACTTC. Translated: CASSPEVGQYF.

A single count supports this clone. This rearrangement joins TRBV7-3 to TRBJ2-1, with TRBD2 matching over 9 bases. Germline-derived CDR1 and CDR2 are SGHTA and FQGTGA. V was pared by 5 bases and J by 4 bases, with 6 bases of the junction left unmatched. CDR3 length: 15 residues. The CDR3 sequence is CASSPLAGIYNEQFF. Here the CDR3 DNA reads TGTGCCAGCAGCCCGCTAGCGGGGATTTACAATGAGCAGTTCTTC.

CDR3 residues: CASSSGSFSEQYF. DNA of the CDR3: TGTGCCAGCAGCTCCGGGTCCTTTTCCGAGCAGTACTTC. The J gene is TRBJ2-7, the V gene TRBV7-3; D remains unclear. Between the trimmed V and J ends, which lost 4 bases and 6 bases, there was a span of 13 bases. Germline V lookup: CDR1 SGHTA, CDR2 FQGTGA. This CDR3 contains 13 residues.

This clone was counted a single time. This chain connects TRBV19 to TRBJ1-1; no reliable D call. Germline V gene lookup returns CDR1 LNHDA and CDR2 SQIVND (reference sequence). With 5 bases removed from V and 1 base from J, the gap between germline ends came to 20 bases. The CDR3 sequence is 17 residues long. The CDR3 region is CASSPSLGQEKNTEAFF. CDR3 nucleotides: TGTGCCAGTAGTCCCTCACTAGGGCAGGAAAAGAACACTGAAGCTTTCTTT. Complete variable domain (other parts from reference TRBV19 and TRBJ1-1): DGGITQSPKYLFRKEGQNVTLSCEQNLNHDAMYWYRQDPGQGLRLIYYSQIVNDFQKGDIAEGYSVSREKKESFPLTVTSAQKNPTAFYLCASSPSLGQEKNTEAFFGQGTRLTVV.

The chain uses TRBV4-3 and TRBJ2-1, with 9 bases that match TRBD1. V was clipped by 4 bases and J by 8 bases; unmatched bases: 12. The CDR3 has 16 residues. Germline values: CDR1 LGHNA, CDR2 YSLEER. The CDR3 DNA reads as TGCGCCAGCAGCCTCCAGGACAGGGGATTTGGGGATGAGCAGTTCTTC. This translates into CASSLQDRGFGDEQFF.

V and J are TRBV6-5 and TRBJ1-4; 7 bases line up with TRBD1. CDR1 and CDR2 from the germline V gene are MNHEY and SVGAGI. The trim removed 4 bases at V and 5 bases at J, leaving 4 bases unmatched. The CDR3 consists of 14 residues. The CDR3 bases are TGTGCCAGCAGTTCCCCGGGACAGAATGAAAAACTGTTTTTT. It encodes CASSSPGQNEKLFF.

The chain couples TRBV27 to TRBJ2-1; perhaps TRBD2 as D (6 bases). Trimming removed 2 bases from V and 7 bases from J, with 6 bases in between. The CDR3 consists of 12 residues. CDR1 and CDR2 from the germline V gene are MNHEY and SMNVEV (reference sequence). In DNA form, the CDR3 reads TGTGCCAGCAGTTTAGGGGGGAATGAGCAGTTCTTC. Amino acid sequence: CASSLGGNEQFF.

The chain links TRBV5-1 to TRBJ2-7, with 10 bases fitting TRBD1. Trimming removed 5 bases from V and 6 bases from J; junction bases left unmatched: 11. The CDR3 length is 15 residues. The V gene's germline CDR1 is SGHRS and CDR2 YFSETQ. This CDR3 reads CASRGSGTGEREQYF. The CDR3 DNA sequence: TGCGCCAGCAGAGGTTCGGGGACAGGGGAACGCGAGCAGTACTTC.

This rearrangement joins TRBV7-2 to TRBJ1-1; D remains ambiguous. Germline V gene sequence: CDR1 SGHTA, CDR2 FQGNSA. V shed 3 bases and J shed 3 bases, with 11 bases lying between them. This CDR3 is built from 14 residues. The CDR3 DNA reads as TGTGCCAGCAGCTTGACCCTTCGGGACACTGAAGCTTTCTTT. As protein: CASSLTLRDTEAFF.

The chain links TRBV5-1 to TRBJ2-1; D might be TRBD2 (6 bases). The germline CDR1 and CDR2 sequences are SGHRS and YFSETQ. The ends were cut back, 3 bases at V and 0 bases at J, with 16 bases in the middle. This CDR3 is built from 17 residues. The CDR3 nucleotides are TGCGCCAGCAGCTCGGCGGGGCAGATTTACTCCTACAATGAGCAGTTCTTC. It is translated as CASSSAGQIYSYNEQFF. The full variable domain, with the rest looked up from reference TRBV5-1 and TRBJ2-1, is KAGVTQTPRYLIKTRGQQVTLSCSPISGHRSVSWYQQTPGQGLQFLFEYFSETQRNKGNFPGRFSGRQFSNSRSEMNVSTLELGDSALYLCASSSAGQIYSYNEQFFGPGTRLTVL.

This clone has just a few counts. The chain is built from TRBV29-1 and TRBJ1-3; TRBD1 is a possible D gene (5 bases). CDR3 length equals 13 residues. CDR1 is SQVTM, CDR2 ANQGSEA, per germline. The V end was cut by 4 bases, the J end by 0 bases, with 7 bases between. The CDR3 DNA sequence: TGCAGCGTTGGCAGGGACTCTGGAAACACCATATATTTT. This gives the protein CSVGRDSGNTIYF.

The V call is TRBV5-6, the J call TRBJ2-5, with D uncertain. The CDR3 sequence is 11 residues long. Per germline, CDR1 SGHDT and CDR2 YYEEEE. V lost 3 bases, J lost 8 bases, and 8 bases lay in between. DNA of the CDR3: TGTGCCAGCAGCTCCGGTCAAACCCAGTACTTC. Protein sequence: CASSSGQTQYF.